This T cell receptor beta chain appears in the sequencing data of a study of T-cell reconstitution after alpha-beta-depleted transplantation in children. Trimming left V 7 bases short and J 4 bases short, with 18 bases between. The length of the CDR3 is 15 residues. This clonotype was detected many times. Antigen unknown. Preparation of the TCRbeta library involved a method that used unique molecular identifiers. MiXCR, run by TCRdb on the PCR reads, gives a single entry per CDR3 protein. This sample carries around 440,000 distinct CDR3 sequences, under 12% of them seen once, and the ten largest clones take 2% to 2.5%. Regarding the study as a whole: When one year had passed after transplant, most T-cell counts and diversity came from newly produced T cells.

The source material was PBMCs, sampled before TCRalphabeta/CD19-depleted stem cell transplant. This TCR was recovered from a child aged 2-15 years with inherited bone marrow failure, due to receive a stem cell transplant. The chain uses TRBV12-3 or TRBV12-4 and TRBJ2-3, with a tentative D call TRBD2 (5 bases). In DNA, the CDR3 is TGTGCCAGCACCAAAAAGAGGGTACTCCCAGATACGCAGTATTTT. Its protein is CASTKKRVLPDTQYF.